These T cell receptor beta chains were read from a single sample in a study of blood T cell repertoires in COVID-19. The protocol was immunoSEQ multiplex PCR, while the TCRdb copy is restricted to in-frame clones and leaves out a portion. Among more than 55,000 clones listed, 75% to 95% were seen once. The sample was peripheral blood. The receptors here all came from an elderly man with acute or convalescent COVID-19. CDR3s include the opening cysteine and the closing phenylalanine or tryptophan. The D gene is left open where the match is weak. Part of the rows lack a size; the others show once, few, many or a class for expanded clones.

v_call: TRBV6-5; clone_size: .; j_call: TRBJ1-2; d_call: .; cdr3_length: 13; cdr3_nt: TGTGCCAGCGGGGACACCTGGGACTATGGCTACACCTTC; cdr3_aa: CASGDTWDYGYTF
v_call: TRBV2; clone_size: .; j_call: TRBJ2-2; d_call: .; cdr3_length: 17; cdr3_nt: TGTGCCAGCAGTGAAGCGCGCGCAGGGGCGAACACCGGGGAGCTGTTTTTT; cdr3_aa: CASSEARAGANTGELFF
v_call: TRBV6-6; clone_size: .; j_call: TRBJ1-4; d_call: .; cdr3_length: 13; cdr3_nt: TGTGCCAGCGGGCAGGGAACTAATGAAAAACTGTTTTTT; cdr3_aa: CASGQGTNEKLFF
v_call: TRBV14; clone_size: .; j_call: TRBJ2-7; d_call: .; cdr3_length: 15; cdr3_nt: TGTGCCAGCAGCCAAGATGTCGGTATCTCTTACGAGCAGTACTTC; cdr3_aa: CASSQDVGISYEQYF
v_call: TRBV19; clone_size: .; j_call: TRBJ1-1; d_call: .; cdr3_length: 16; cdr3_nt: TGTGCCAGTAGCCCCGACGGGCTCGAGGCGGGCACTGAAGCTTTCTTT; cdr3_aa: CASSPDGLEAGTEAFF
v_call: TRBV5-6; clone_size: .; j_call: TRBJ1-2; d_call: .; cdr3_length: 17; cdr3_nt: TGTGCCAGCACCCGCTCAGGGGATGGGGTAGCTAACTATGGCTACACCTTC; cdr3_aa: CASTRSGDGVANYGYTF
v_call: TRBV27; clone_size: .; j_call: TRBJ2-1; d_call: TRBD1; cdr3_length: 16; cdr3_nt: TGTGCCAGCAAAGGTGGCTACAGGGGTTTTAACAATGAGCAGTTCTTC; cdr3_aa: CASKGGYRGFNNEQFF
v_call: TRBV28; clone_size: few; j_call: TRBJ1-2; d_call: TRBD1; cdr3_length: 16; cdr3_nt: TGTGCCAGCAGTTCAGGACAGGGTTATCCTAACTATGGCTACACCTTC; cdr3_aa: CASSSGQGYPNYGYTF
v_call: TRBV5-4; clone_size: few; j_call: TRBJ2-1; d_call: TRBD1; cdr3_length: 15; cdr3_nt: TGTGCCAGCAGCTTGGAAGGGGGCCAACCCAATGAGCAGTTCTTC; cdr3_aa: CASSLEGGQPNEQFF
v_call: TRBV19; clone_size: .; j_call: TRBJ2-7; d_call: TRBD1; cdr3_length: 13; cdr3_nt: TGTGCCAGTTCAGCCGGGACAGGGGGCGGGCAGTACTTC; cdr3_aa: CASSAGTGGGQYF
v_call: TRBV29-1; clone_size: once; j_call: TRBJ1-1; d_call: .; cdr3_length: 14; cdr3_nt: TGCAGCGTTGAGGTTTTTAGGGGGAACACTGAAGCTTTCTTT; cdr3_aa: CSVEVFRGNTEAFF